The 16 T cell receptor beta chains listed next were all sequenced from one sample in a study of shared clonotypes between healthy human individuals. Profiled with immunoSEQ multiplex PCR; TCRdb holds only in-frame clones, not every one. The sample records over 850,000 clones, 75% to 85% being singletons. The sample taken for sequencing was memory CD4+ T cells from PBMCs. Stated subset: CD45RA-negative fraction. These receptors all come from a man aged 18 to 30 in good health. Some clones in this sample may be carry-over from other donors' samples.

J is TRBJ2-1 and V is TRBV5-1, with 9 bases fitting TRBD2. The J segment lost 6 bases and the V segment lost 5 bases, leaving 6 bases of the junction unmatched. The germline CDR1 and CDR2 sequences are SGHRS and YFSETQ. The CDR3 runs 14 residues. CDR3 coding DNA: TGCGCCAGCAGAATGACTAGCGGTCCCAATGAGCAGTTCTTC. Its protein product is CASRMTSGPNEQFF.

The chain is built from TRBV5-6 and TRBJ1-2; no firm D call. The CDR3 length is 13 residues. CDR1 and CDR2 from the germline V gene are SGHDT and YYEEEE. Trimming removed 1 base at V and 2 bases at J, with 6 bases between. DNA for the CDR3: TGTGCCAGCAGCTTGCGGCAGAACTATGGCTACACCTTC. Its protein product is CASSLRQNYGYTF.

This clone has only one observation. V and J are TRBV30 and TRBJ2-7; D remains unclear. The CDR3 has 13 amino acids. CDR1 and CDR2 (germline): GTSNPN, SVGIG (reference sequence). The germline V and J ends were trimmed by 3 bases and 6 bases, with 15 bases remaining between them. The CDR3 DNA reads TGTGCCTGGAGGCCTGTAAGCAGACCCGAGCAGTACTTC. Translated, it gives CAWRPVSRPEQYF.

The sample holds one count of this clone. V and J are TRBV14 and TRBJ1-1; no firm D call. V lost 0 bases and J 7 bases, leaving 12 bases between the germline ends. Germline V CDR1 and CDR2: SGHDN, FVKESK. The CDR3 has 14 amino acids. The CDR3 reads CASSQDSPGSEAFF. The CDR3 DNA reads as TGTGCCAGCAGCCAAGATTCACCCGGGAGTGAAGCTTTCTTT. Full variable domain (rest looked up from reference TRBV14 and TRBJ1-1): EAGVTQFPSHSVIEKGQTVTLRCDPISGHDNLYWYRRVMGKEIKFLLHFVKESKQDESGMPNNRFLAERTGGTYSTLKVQPAELEDSGVYFCASSQDSPGSEAFFGQGTRLTVV.

The V gene is TRBV5-6, the J gene TRBJ2-3; TRBD1 might be the D (5 bases). The CDR3 spans 13 residues. Per germline, CDR1 SGHDT and CDR2 YYEEEE. Trimming pared 4 bases from V and 1 base from J, leaving 7 bases between. DNA of the CDR3: TGTGCCAGCAGCCCGACAGGCACAGATACGCAGTATTTT. Translation: CASSPTGTDTQYF.

This rearrangement joins TRBV27 to TRBJ2-7; 7 bases are shared with TRBD2. The V and J ends lost 5 bases and 5 bases, in that order; junction bases with no gene match: 15. The CDR3 length is 16 residues. Per the germline V gene, CDR1 is MNHEY and CDR2 is SMNVEV (reference sequence). CDR3 sequence (DNA): TGTGCCAGCAGTCGACGGGCTTGGGCGGGAGTGGACGAGCAGTACTTC. The encoded protein is CASSRRAWAGVDEQYF.

V usage is TRBV4-1 and J usage is TRBJ2-5; 10 positions agree with TRBD2. V shed 1 base and J 5 bases; nucleotides not matched to a gene: 13. This CDR3 region has 18 residues. CDR1 is MGHRA, CDR2 YSYEKL, per germline. For the CDR3, the DNA is TGCGCCAGCAGCCAAGGGAGTCTAGCGGGAGCGAGGGTGGAGACCCAGTACTTC. Amino acids: CASSQGSLAGARVETQYF.

The rearrangement joins TRBV7-2 to TRBJ1-1, with D perhaps matching TRBD1 (5 bases). The CDR3 is 15 amino acids. V lost 0 bases to trimming and J lost 10 bases, with 18 bases between them. The germline V gene has CDR1 SGHTA and CDR2 FQGNSA. The CDR3 DNA is TGTGCCAGCAGCTTAGCGGGGGGAGCGAAGGGTGGAGCTTTCTTT. This sequence encodes CASSLAGGAKGGAFF.

This clone was observed once. This rearrangement joins TRBV7-9 to TRBJ2-2; 9 nucleotides line up with TRBD1. This CDR3 has 17 amino acids. CDR1 is SEHNR and CDR2 is FQNEAQ in the germline V gene (reference sequence). The trim removed 4 bases at V and 0 bases at J, leaving 6 bases unmatched. CDR3 in amino acids: CASSWGQGQSNTGELFF. CDR3 nucleotide sequence: TGTGCCAGCAGCTGGGGACAGGGCCAATCGAACACCGGGGAGCTGTTTTTT.

V is TRBV30 and J is TRBJ1-2; possibly TRBD1 for D (5 bases). There are 14 residues in the CDR3. CDR1 and CDR2 (germline): GTSNPN, SVGIG (reference sequence). Trimming removed 3 bases from V and 4 bases from J, with 15 bases in between. CDR3 amino acids: CAWRRQGALYGYTF. The DNA for the CDR3 is TGTGCCTGGAGGCGCCAGGGCGCCCTCTATGGCTACACCTTC.

The V call is TRBV11-2, the J call TRBJ1-1; D remains ambiguous. Germline V lookup: CDR1 SGHAT, CDR2 FQNNGV. Trimming took off 1 base at V and 7 bases at J, with 7 bases between the two ends. The CDR3 consists of 12 residues. The CDR3 region is CASSLGGVEAFF. CDR3 DNA: TGTGCCAGCAGCTTAGGCGGGGTTGAAGCTTTCTTT.

The chain couples TRBV6-5 to TRBJ1-2; no reliable D call. Germline V CDR1 and CDR2: MNHEY, SVGAGI. This CDR3 has 14 residues. With 7 bases removed from V and 3 bases from J, the gap between germline ends came to 15 bases. CDR3 DNA sequence: TGTGCCAGCATGGGGTCACGCACGGACTATGGCTACACCTTC. Translation: CASMGSRTDYGYTF.

The V gene is TRBV5-1, the J gene TRBJ2-1; no reliable D call. Per germline, CDR1 SGHRS and CDR2 YFSETQ. Trimming cost V 3 bases and J 0 bases, with 10 bases left between them. The CDR3 runs 15 residues. CDR3 coding DNA: TGCGCCAGCAGCTCTACAGTTAGCTCCTACAATGAGCAGTTCTTC. Its protein product is CASSSTVSSYNEQFF.

The V call is TRBV5-1, the J call TRBJ2-7; 9 nucleotides agree with TRBD2. With V trimmed by 4 bases and J by 2 bases, 4 bases remained unmatched. Germline loops: CDR1 SGHRS, CDR2 YFSETQ. This CDR3 contains 14 residues. The CDR3 protein is CASSPSGETYEQYF. The CDR3 DNA follows: TGCGCCAGCAGCCCTAGCGGGGAGACCTACGAGCAGTACTTC.

J is TRBJ2-3 and V is TRBV7-3, with 8 positions matching TRBD1. Losses at the gene ends were 4 bases for V and 0 bases for J; bases not matched to a gene: 3. The CDR3 totals 15 residues. CDR1 and CDR2 from the germline V gene are SGHTA and FQGTGA. CDR3 sequence (DNA): TGTGCCAGCAGCTCCAGGGGGCACAGCACAGATACGCAGTATTTT. The encoded protein is CASSSRGHSTDTQYF. Full variable domain (missing parts from reference TRBV7-3 and TRBJ2-3): GAGVSQTPSNKVTEKGKYVELRCDPISGHTALYWYRQSLGQGPEFLIYFQGTGAADDSGLPNDRFFAVRPEGSVSTLKIQRTERGDSAVYLCASSSRGHSTDTQYFGPGTRLTVL.

The chain employs TRBV2 and TRBJ2-6; D is undetermined. The CDR3 sequence is 15 residues long. Germline V gene data show CDR1 as SNHLY and CDR2 as FYNNEI. With 8 bases removed from V and 0 bases from J, the gap between germline ends came to 11 bases. DNA of the CDR3: TGTGCCAGCCTTCCCGGCGGCTCTGGGGCCAACGTCCTGACTTTC. Protein: CASLPGGSGANVLTF.